Each of the 3 T cell receptor beta chains below was sequenced from the same sample in a study of cytomegalovirus exposure and HLA in healthy donors. Primers: 60 Vbeta forward and 13 Jbeta reverse. Here immunoSEQ multiplex PCR was the method, and the copy in TCRdb shows in-frame clones only, minus some. This table has about 140,000 clones, approximately 72% appearing once. Specimen: PBMCs. These receptors came from a woman aged 60-70 years in good health and CMV-seronegative.

This clone was seen only a few times. This sequence joins TRBV19 and TRBJ2-2, with 11 positions matching TRBD2. Looked up from germline, CDR1 is LNHDA and CDR2 is SQIVND (reference sequence). V shed 5 bases and J 6 bases; nucleotides not matched to a gene: 5. There are 15 residues in the CDR3. In nucleotides, the CDR3 is TGTGCCAGTAGTTTACTAGCGGGAGTGGCCGGGGAGCTGTTTTTT. This sequence encodes CASSLLAGVAGELFF.

The V gene is TRBV6-5, the J gene TRBJ2-1; D gene uncertain. The CDR3 loop spans 14 amino acids. The germline V and J ends were trimmed by 0 bases and 2 bases, with 5 bases remaining between them. Germline V gene data show CDR1 as MNHEY and CDR2 as SVGAGI. The CDR3 is CASSYSLAYNEQFF. Here the CDR3 DNA reads TGTGCCAGCAGTTACTCCCTCGCCTACAATGAGCAGTTCTTC.

This rearrangement joins TRBV10-3 to TRBJ2-2, with 7 nucleotides matching TRBD1. This CDR3 has 13 amino acids. Germline lookup yields CDR1 ENHRY and CDR2 SYGVKD. The CDR3 region has the DNA TGTGCTGTGACAGGGACGAACACCGGGGAGCTGTTTTTT. Its translation is CAVTGTNTGELFF.